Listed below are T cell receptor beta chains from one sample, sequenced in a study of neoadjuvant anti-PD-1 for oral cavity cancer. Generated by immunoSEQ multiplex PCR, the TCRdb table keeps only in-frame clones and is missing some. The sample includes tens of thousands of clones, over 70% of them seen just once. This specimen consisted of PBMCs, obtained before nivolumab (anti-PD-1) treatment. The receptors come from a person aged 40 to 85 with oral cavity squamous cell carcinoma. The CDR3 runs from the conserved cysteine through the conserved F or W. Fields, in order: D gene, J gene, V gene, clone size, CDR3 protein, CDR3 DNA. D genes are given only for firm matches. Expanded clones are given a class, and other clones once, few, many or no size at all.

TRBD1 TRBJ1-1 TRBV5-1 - CASSWGQGSTEAFF TGCGCCAGCAGCTGGGGACAGGGAAGTACTGAAGCTTTCTTT
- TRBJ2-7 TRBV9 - CASSARVRISDEQYF TGTGCCAGCAGCGCCAGGGTCCGGATTTCAGACGAGCAGTACTTC
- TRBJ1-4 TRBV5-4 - CASSLDSTTNEKLFF TGTGCCAGCAGCTTGGACAGCACAACTAATGAAAAACTGTTTTTT
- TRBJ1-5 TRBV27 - CASRTGENQPQHF TGTGCCAGCAGAACAGGTGAGAATCAGCCCCAGCATTTT
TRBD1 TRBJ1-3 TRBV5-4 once CASSKDRVTGNTIYF TGTGCCAGCAGCAAGGACAGGGTAACTGGAAACACCATATATTTT
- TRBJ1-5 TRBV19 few CASMRTTMYQPQHF TGTGCCAGTATGCGGACAACAATGTATCAGCCCCAGCATTTT
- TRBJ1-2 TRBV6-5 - CASSYSGEVYGYTF TGTGCCAGCAGTTACTCGGGGGAAGTCTATGGCTACACCTTC
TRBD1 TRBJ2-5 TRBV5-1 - CASSLVTGEETQYF TGCGCCAGCAGCTTGGTTACAGGGGAAGAGACCCAGTACTTC
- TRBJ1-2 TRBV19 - CASTKGTGTNYGYTF TGTGCCAGTACTAAGGGAACCGGGACCAACTATGGCTACACCTTC
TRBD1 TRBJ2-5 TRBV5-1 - CASSLGGIQETQYF TGCGCCAGCAGCTTAGGGGGCATCCAAGAGACCCAGTACTTC
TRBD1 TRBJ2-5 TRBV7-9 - CASYQGAEETQYF TGTGCCAGCTACCAGGGGGCGGAAGAGACCCAGTACTTC
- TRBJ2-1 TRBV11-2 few CASSSLGPHHYNEQFF TGTGCCAGCAGCTCTTTAGGCCCCCACCATTACAATGAGCAGTTCTTC
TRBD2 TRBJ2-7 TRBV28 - CASSSGASGRVYDEQYF TGTGCCAGCAGTTCAGGGGCTAGCGGGAGAGTCTACGACGAGCAGTACTTC
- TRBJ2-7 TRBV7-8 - CASSLGRRPNSEQYF TGTGCCAGCAGCTTAGGCAGGAGGCCTAATAGCGAGCAGTACTTC
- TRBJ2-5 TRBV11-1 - CASSFWMGGAIRETQYF TGTGCCAGCAGCTTTTGGATGGGGGGGGCCATCCGGGAGACCCAGTACTTC
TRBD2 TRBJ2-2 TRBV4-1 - CASSQLRLAGGRFTGELFF TGCGCCAGCAGCCAGCTACGACTAGCGGGGGGGCGATTTACCGGGGAGCTGTTTTTT
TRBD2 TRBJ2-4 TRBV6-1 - CASSGRTSGRMHIQYF TGTGCCAGCAGTGGAAGGACTAGCGGGAGAATGCACATTCAGTACTTC
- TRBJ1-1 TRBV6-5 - CASSYSGGRGAFF TGTGCCAGCAGTTACTCCGGGGGAAGGGGAGCTTTCTTT
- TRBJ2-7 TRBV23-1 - CASSPTGNFFEQYF TGCGCCAGCAGTCCTACAGGGAACTTCTTCGAGCAGTACTTC
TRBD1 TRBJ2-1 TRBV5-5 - CASSKTGTYNEQFF TGTGCCAGCAGCAAGACAGGGACCTACAATGAGCAGTTCTTC
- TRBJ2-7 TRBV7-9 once CASSFPRGAYEQYF TGTGCCAGCAGCTTCCCCAGGGGCGCCTACGAGCAGTACTTC
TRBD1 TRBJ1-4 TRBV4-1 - CASRGTGLTNEKLFF TGCGCCAGCAGGGGGACAGGCCTAACTAATGAAAAACTGTTTTTT
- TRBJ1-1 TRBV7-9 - CASSLLGLETEAFF TGTGCCAGCAGCTTACTGGGGCTAGAGACTGAAGCTTTCTTT
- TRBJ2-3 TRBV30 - CAWSVGGPGDTQYF TGTGCCTGGAGTGTAGGTGGGCCGGGGGATACGCAGTATTTT
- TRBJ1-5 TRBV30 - CAWSGTNSNQPQHF TGTGCCTGGAGTGGAACCAATAGCAATCAGCCCCAGCATTTT
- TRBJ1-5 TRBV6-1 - CASSEFFNQPQHF TGTGCCAGCAGTGAATTCTTTAATCAGCCCCAGCATTTT
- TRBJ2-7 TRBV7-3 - CASSPGSEYEQYF TGTGCCAGCAGCCCCGGCTCCGAATACGAGCAGTACTTC
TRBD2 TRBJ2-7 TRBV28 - CASRRAGLAGFYEQYF TGTGCCAGCAGACGAGCCGGACTAGCGGGATTCTACGAGCAGTACTTC
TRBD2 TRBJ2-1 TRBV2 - CASSEAPPSTSGRPFF TGTGCCAGCAGTGAAGCCCCGCCTTCAACTAGCGGGAGACCATTCTTC
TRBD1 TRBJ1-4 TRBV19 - CASSTWTGNEKLFF TGTGCCAGTAGTACATGGACAGGGAATGAAAAACTGTTTTTT
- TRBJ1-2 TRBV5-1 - CASSLAGRSGYTF TGCGCCAGCAGCTTGGCCGGCAGGTCTGGCTACACCTTC
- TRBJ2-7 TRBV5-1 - CASSLGGRPSYEQYF TGCGCCAGCAGCTTGGGGGGCAGGCCTTCCTACGAGCAGTACTTC
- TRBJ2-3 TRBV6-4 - CASRRTTTSTDTQYF TGTGCCAGCAGAAGGACTACTACTAGCACAGATACGCAGTATTTT